This T cell receptor beta chain originates from a study of cytotoxic CD8 clonotypes in ibrutinib-treated CLL. Notes on the study in general: Higher circulating CD8+ T-cell counts strongly accompanied higher baseline clonality, above age-matched healthy donors.

To note about this clone: Its antigen is still unknown.

Generated by immunoSEQ multiplex PCR, the TCRdb table keeps only in-frame clones and is missing some. The table includes about 300,000 clones, more than 70% detected once. This receptor was identified in a human donor with chronic lymphocytic leukemia. The sample consisted of PBMCs, taken at disease progression, from a patient treated with ibrutinib.

DNA for the CDR3: TGTGCCAGCGGAGTGGGGACAGGACGTGATGCGGCTTCCCAAGAGACCCAGTACTTC. Its protein product is CASGVGTGRDAASQETQYF. This rearrangement joins TRBV2 to TRBJ2-5, with 8 bases lining up with TRBD1. This CDR3 has 19 amino acids. After removal of 8 bases from V and 1 base from J, the junction contained 21 bases not matched to a gene. The germline CDR1 and CDR2 sequences are SNHLY and FYNNEI.